These 26 T cell receptor beta chains share one sample of origin, sequenced in a study of blood T cell repertoires in COVID-19. The repertoire was sequenced with immunoSEQ multiplex PCR; TCRdb's copy has only in-frame clones and lacks some. The sample carries under 45,000 clones, 88% recorded once. Sequencing input: peripheral blood. The receptors shown here come from a man aged 55 to 70 with active COVID-19.

The count of this clone is one. V is TRBV4-1 and J is TRBJ2-4; TRBD1 is a possible D gene (6 bases). The CDR3 is made up of 16 amino acids. Trimming removed 3 bases from V and 3 bases from J, with 15 bases in between. CDR1 and CDR2 (germline): MGHRA, YSYEKL. CDR3 loop: CASSHSSADSKNIQYF. CDR3 in DNA: TGCGCCAGCAGCCATTCCTCCGCGGACAGCAAAAACATTCAGTACTTC.

The J gene is TRBJ2-7, the V gene TRBV28, with 7 bases matching TRBD1. Looked up from germline, CDR1 is MDHEN and CDR2 is SYDVKM. The CDR3 extends over 17 amino acids. The V and J ends lost 2 bases and 3 bases, in that order; junction bases with no gene match: 13. The CDR3 DNA reads as TGTGCCAGCAGTTTAGCGTCCGGGACAGTAGGATTCTACGAGCAGTACTTC. Amino acid sequence: CASSLASGTVGFYEQYF.

The CDR3 protein is CASRRLAGINEQFF. The CDR3 bases are TGTGCCAGCAGGCGTCTAGCGGGCATCAATGAGCAGTTCTTC. The J gene is TRBJ2-1, the V gene TRBV6-5; 8 nucleotides match TRBD2. Germline lookup yields CDR1 MNHEY and CDR2 SVGAGI. After removal of 6 bases from V and 6 bases from J, the junction contained 7 bases not matched to a gene. The CDR3 runs 14 residues.

This rearrangement joins TRBV24-1 to TRBJ1-3, with unresolved D. This CDR3 contains 16 residues. Trimming shortened V by 2 bases and J by 0 bases, and 10 bases separated the two germline ends. From germline, CDR1 is KGHDR and CDR2 SFDVKD. The DNA of the CDR3 is TGTGCCACCAGTGATTCAGGTAGTCGCTCTGGAAACACCATATATTTT. Protein: CATSDSGSRSGNTIYF.

This chain connects TRBV29-1 to TRBJ2-7; 8 bases line up with TRBD1. The CDR3 is made up of 14 amino acids. The V and J ends lost 6 bases and 1 base, in that order; junction bases with no gene match: 8. Germline CDR1 is SQVTM and CDR2 is ANQGSEA. The CDR3 region has the DNA TGCAGCGTCCAATTTGGACAGGGATCCTACGAGCAGTACTTC. Protein: CSVQFGQGSYEQYF.

The CDR3 nucleotides read TGCGCCAGCAGCTTGGCGCCAGGGGCTGCGGCTTTCTTT. Translating it yields CASSLAPGAAAFF. The chain has TRBV5-1 and TRBJ1-1, with TRBD1 as a possible D gene (6 bases). The CDR3 consists of 13 residues. V was cut by 0 bases and J by 11 bases, with 14 bases left in between. CDR1 is SGHRS and CDR2 is YFSETQ in the germline V gene.

This chain uses TRBV15 with TRBJ2-5; 9 nucleotides align to TRBD1. Losses at the gene ends were 3 bases for V and 1 base for J; bases not matched to a gene: 0. The germline V gene has CDR1 LNHNV and CDR2 YYDKDF (reference sequence). The CDR3 contains 14 residues. The CDR3 region has the DNA TGTGCCACCAGCAGGGACAGGGGCCAAGAGACCCAGTACTTC. Its translation: CATSRDRGQETQYF.

This chain connects TRBV10-3 to TRBJ2-5; maybe TRBD2 (5 bases). This CDR3 spans 14 amino acids. The V end lost 4 bases, the J end lost 4 bases, and 13 bases lay between the germline ends. Germline V lookup: CDR1 ENHRY, CDR2 SYGVKD. The CDR3 DNA reads TGTGCCATCAGTGCCCCGGACCGGGGAGAGACCCAGTACTTC. It is translated as CAISAPDRGETQYF.

The J gene is TRBJ1-6, the V gene TRBV30, with D perhaps matching TRBD1 (5 bases). CDR3 size: 15 residues. V dropped 0 bases and J dropped 5 bases, with 11 bases sitting between them. CDR1 and CDR2 from the germline V gene are GTSNPN and SVGIG (reference sequence). The CDR3 protein is CAWSVGGPDNSPLHF. The CDR3, as DNA: TGTGCCTGGAGTGTGGGGGGACCAGATAATTCACCCCTCCACTTT.

The count of this clone is one. This chain joins TRBV27 and TRBJ2-5, with 7 positions matching TRBD1. CDR3 length: 16 amino acids. Germline V CDR1 and CDR2: MNHEY, SMNVEV (reference sequence). J was trimmed by 7 bases and V by 0 bases; bases with no gene match: 11. The CDR3, as DNA: TGTGCCAGCAGTTTATCCCCGGACAGGACGGTGGGGACCCAGTACTTC. It yields the protein CASSLSPDRTVGTQYF.

The chain couples TRBV18 to TRBJ1-1, with TRBD1 as a possible D gene (5 bases). Germline CDR1 KGHSH, CDR2 LQKENI. The CDR3 has 14 amino acids. Trimming shortened V by 3 bases and J by 6 bases, and 14 bases separated the two germline ends. The CDR3: CASSPETGGAEAFF. The CDR3 DNA follows: TGTGCCAGCTCACCGGAGACCGGGGGAGCTGAAGCTTTCTTT.

The CDR3 DNA follows: TGTGCCAGCAATATCAGGGGGCGTTCAACCACCGGGGAGCTGTTTTTT. As protein: CASNIRGRSTTGELFF. The J gene is TRBJ2-2, the V gene TRBV28; the match to TRBD1 covers 8 bases. V shed 7 bases, J shed 4 bases, and the junction held 11 bases outside the gene matches. The germline V gene encodes CDR1 MDHEN and CDR2 SYDVKM. The CDR3 spans 16 residues.

The V call is TRBV7-2, the J call TRBJ2-1; 8 nucleotides agree with TRBD2. V gave up 7 bases and J gave up 8 bases; unmatched junction bases: 16. This CDR3 has 16 amino acids. Germline V gives CDR1 SGHTA, CDR2 FQGNSA. Here the CDR3 reads CASNRIGAGGYDEQFF. The CDR3 nucleotides are TGTGCCAGCAACAGGATTGGGGCGGGAGGATACGATGAGCAGTTCTTC.

This chain uses TRBV6-1 with TRBJ2-3; the D is unclear. The CDR3 is made up of 17 amino acids. The V gene lost 2 bases and the J gene lost 0 bases, with 15 bases spanning the gap. Germline loops: CDR1 MNHNS, CDR2 SASEGT. CDR3 region: CASSEIWAGKSTDTQYF. The CDR3, as DNA: TGTGCCAGCAGTGAAATTTGGGCAGGAAAGAGCACAGATACGCAGTATTTT.

J is TRBJ2-7 and V is TRBV5-8; tentative D call: TRBD2 (5 bases). Germline V gene lookup returns CDR1 SGHTS and CDR2 YDEGEE. The V end was cut by 2 bases, the J end by 0 bases, with 12 bases between. The CDR3 spans 15 residues. The CDR3: CASSFRASFSYEQYF. CDR3 in DNA: TGTGCCAGCAGCTTTAGAGCTAGCTTCTCCTACGAGCAGTACTTC.

The genes are TRBV29-1 and TRBJ2-7; tentative D call: TRBD1 (5 bases). CDR3 length: 15 residues. The germline V gene has CDR1 SQVTM and CDR2 ANQGSEA. V shed 1 base and J shed 3 bases, with 16 bases lying between them. In DNA form, the CDR3 reads TGCAGCGTTGAAGCTCTTGGGCAGGGTGGCTACGAGCAGTACTTC. Amino acid sequence: CSVEALGQGGYEQYF.

The chain has TRBV18 and TRBJ2-1; the match to TRBD1 covers 7 bases. The V gene's germline CDR1 is KGHSH and CDR2 LQKENI. V lost 2 bases, J lost 2 bases, and 12 bases stayed unmatched. The CDR3 loop spans 18 amino acids. The CDR3 DNA reads TGTGCCAGCTCACCAAACACCGGCCAGGGGGAGACCTACAATGAGCAGTTCTTC. It codes for CASSPNTGQGETYNEQFF.

CDR3 loop: CASSPQGANTEAFF. CDR3 DNA sequence: TGCGCCAGCAGCCCACAGGGGGCGAACACTGAAGCTTTCTTT. The chain joins TRBV5-1 to TRBJ1-1, with 9 bases fitting TRBD1. The CDR3 runs to 14 residues. CDR1 is SGHRS, CDR2 YFSETQ, per germline. Germline trimming cut 4 bases from V and 1 base from J; bases unmatched to any gene: 2.

This chain uses TRBV7-2 with TRBJ1-1, with 7 nucleotides matching TRBD1. The germline CDR1 and CDR2 sequences are SGHTA and FQGNSA. Losses at the gene ends were 1 base for V and 1 base for J; bases not matched to a gene: 3. The length of the CDR3 is 15 residues. The DNA for the CDR3 is TGTGCCAGCAGCTTAGGGTGGACAGGGAACACTGAAGCTTTCTTT. It is translated as CASSLGWTGNTEAFF.

The chain couples TRBV18 to TRBJ1-1, with 10 bases identical to TRBD1. Looked up from germline, CDR1 is KGHSH and CDR2 is LQKENI. The CDR3 totals 14 residues. V was pared by 9 bases and J by 3 bases, with 7 bases of the junction left unmatched. The CDR3 sequence: CASTQTGGDTEAFF. For the CDR3, the DNA is TGTGCCAGTACCCAGACAGGGGGCGACACTGAAGCTTTCTTT.

This clone was detected only a few times. The chain joins TRBV18 to TRBJ2-7, with D uncertain. Germline V gene data show CDR1 as KGHSH and CDR2 as LQKENI. The CDR3 covers 13 residues. Trimming pared 1 base from V and 1 base from J, leaving 5 bases between. The CDR3 region has the DNA TGTGCCAGCTCACCACTCATGTCCTACGAGCAGTACTTC. Protein sequence: CASSPLMSYEQYF.

The chain employs TRBV7-8 and TRBJ2-3; D remains unclear. V was clipped by 5 bases and J by 6 bases, with 12 bases between them. CDR3 length: 13 amino acids. Germline V gives CDR1 SGHVS, CDR2 FQNEAQ. The CDR3 nucleotides are TGTGCCAGCAGCCGAGTCTTTTCGGATACGCAGTATTTT. The encoded protein is CASSRVFSDTQYF. Looking up the rest from reference TRBV7-8 and TRBJ2-3 gives the full variable domain: GAGVSQSPRYKVAKRGQDVALRCDPISGHVSLFWYQQALGQGPEFLTYFQNEAQLDKSGLPSDRFFAERPEGSVSTLKIQRTQQEDSAVYLCASSRVFSDTQYFGPGTRLTVL.

The V call is TRBV2, the J call TRBJ2-5; TRBD2 might be the D (6 bases). The germline V and J ends were trimmed by 8 bases and 4 bases, with 14 bases remaining between them. The V gene's germline CDR1 is SNHLY and CDR2 FYNNEI. CDR3 length equals 13 residues. DNA of the CDR3: TGTGCCAGCCATAAGACCGGGGGAGAGACCCAGTACTTC. Amino acids: CASHKTGGETQYF.

The chain joins TRBV4-1 to TRBJ2-1; a possible D gene is TRBD2 (6 bases). Germline assignment: CDR1 MGHRA and CDR2 YSYEKL. The CDR3 covers 13 residues. V was trimmed by 3 bases and J by 5 bases, leaving 8 bases between them. CDR3 loop: CASSQGLNNEQFF. In nucleotides, the CDR3 is TGCGCCAGCAGCCAGGGACTCAACAATGAGCAGTTCTTC.

The chain is built from TRBV10-3 and TRBJ1-4, with 9 bases lining up with TRBD1. V shed 6 bases, J shed 8 bases, and the junction held 1 base outside the gene matches. Germline V gives CDR1 ENHRY, CDR2 SYGVKD. This CDR3 is 12 amino acids long. The CDR3 region has the DNA TGTGCCATCAGCGGGACAGGGGAAAAACTGTTTTTT. Translated: CAISGTGEKLFF.

For this clone: At the DNA level, this CDR3 is encoded by other sequences in the same sample as well. The chain couples TRBV2 to TRBJ1-4; D is uncertain. The CDR3 consists of 13 residues. Per germline, CDR1 SNHLY and CDR2 FYNNEI. V lost 3 bases to trimming and J lost 5 bases, with 7 bases between them. The CDR3 sequence is CASSDRSNEKLFF. The CDR3 DNA reads as TGTGCCAGCAGTGACAGATCAAATGAAAAACTGTTTTTT.